This entry lists 10 T cell receptor beta chains sequenced from one sample in a study of blood T cell repertoires in COVID-19. Repertoires were generated with immunoSEQ multiplex PCR, while TCRdb's copy carries only in-frame clones and drops some. The table has about 230,000 clones, around 80% seen once. Input material: peripheral blood. These receptor sequences come from a man between 35 and 55 years old with acute or convalescent COVID-19.

The chain uses TRBV5-1 and TRBJ1-3, with D possibly TRBD1 on 5 matching bases. The CDR3 totals 14 residues. Germline lookup yields CDR1 SGHRS and CDR2 YFSETQ. V gave up 4 bases and J gave up 2 bases, with 10 bases separating them. The CDR3, as DNA: TGCGCCAGCAGCCCGACGACAGCTGGAAACACCATATATTTT. Residues: CASSPTTAGNTIYF.

This chain joins TRBV28 and TRBJ2-2; TRBD1 matches 7 bases. The length of the CDR3 is 14 residues. J gave up 5 bases and V 6 bases, and 6 bases lay outside the gene matches. Germline V gene sequence: CDR1 MDHEN, CDR2 SYDVKM. The CDR3 nucleotides read TGTGCCAGCAGCCTGCGACAGGGAACCGGGGAGCTGTTTTTT. Translation: CASSLRQGTGELFF.

The V gene is TRBV10-3, the J gene TRBJ1-5; TRBD1 aligns across 9 bases. In germline, CDR1 is ENHRY, CDR2 SYGVKD. Trimming cost V 5 bases and J 3 bases; bases outside gene matches: 5. The CDR3 consists of 15 residues. CDR3: CAISRDRVDNQPQHF. CDR3 bases: TGTGCCATCAGTAGGGACAGGGTGGACAATCAGCCCCAGCATTTT.

V and J are TRBV10-3 and TRBJ1-1; D uncertain. V lost 6 bases to trimming and J lost 4 bases, with 12 bases between them. There are 13 residues in the CDR3. Looked up from germline, CDR1 is ENHRY and CDR2 is SYGVKD. CDR3 residues: CAIRQDVSTEAFF. CDR3 sequence (DNA): TGTGCCATCAGACAAGATGTAAGCACTGAAGCTTTCTTT.

The chain couples TRBV4-3 to TRBJ1-1; D gene unclear. This CDR3 is built from 15 residues. V lost 1 base, J lost 5 bases, and 14 bases lay in between. Germline CDR1 is LGHNA and CDR2 is YSLEER. The chain's CDR3 is CASSQGASGSTEAFF. The CDR3 DNA follows: TGCGCCAGCAGCCAAGGGGCCTCGGGGTCGACTGAAGCTTTCTTT.

This chain connects TRBV9 to TRBJ1-1, with D tentatively TRBD1 (6 bases). Trimming left V 3 bases short and J 4 bases short, with 10 bases between. CDR3 length equals 13 residues. Per germline, CDR1 SGDLS and CDR2 YYNGEE. The CDR3 nucleotides read TGTGCCAGCAGCGGGGGACACTCCACTGAAGCTTTCTTT. Translating it yields CASSGGHSTEAFF. The complete variable domain, with remaining parts taken from reference TRBV9 and TRBJ1-1, reads DSGVTQTPKHLITATGQRVTLRCSPRSGDLSVYWYQQSLDQGLQFLIQYYNGEERAKGNILERFSAQQFPDLHSELNLSSLELGDSALYFCASSGGHSTEAFFGQGTRLTVV.

A single count supports this clone. V is TRBV6-2 or TRBV6-3 and J is TRBJ2-7; the match to TRBD2 covers 11 bases. V trimming: 6 bases; J trimming: 3 bases; junction bases outside the gene matches: 4. CDR1 MNHEY and CDR2 SVGEGT come from the germline V gene. CDR3 length equals 14 residues. CDR3: CASSAGTSGYEQYF. In DNA, the CDR3 is TGTGCCAGCAGCGCCGGGACTAGCGGCTACGAGCAGTACTTC.

The V gene is TRBV5-5, the J gene TRBJ2-7; D may be TRBD2 (7 bases). The CDR3 contains 12 residues. V dropped 5 bases and J dropped 3 bases, with 9 bases sitting between them. From germline, CDR1 is SGHKS and CDR2 YYEKEE (reference sequence). CDR3 loop: CASRGGGYEQYF. For the CDR3, the DNA is TGTGCCAGCAGAGGGGGGGGCTACGAGCAGTACTTC.

This chain connects TRBV9 to TRBJ2-1; D unresolved. From germline, CDR1 is SGDLS and CDR2 YYNGEE. The V end lost 4 bases, the J end lost 5 bases, and 7 bases lay between the germline ends. The CDR3 is 12 residues long. The CDR3 loop is CASSPGDNEQFF. The CDR3 nucleotides are TGTGCCAGCAGCCCGGGTGACAATGAGCAGTTCTTC.

V is TRBV7-9 and J is TRBJ1-2; 8 bases line up with TRBD1. The trim removed 1 base at V and 5 bases at J, leaving 3 bases unmatched. CDR3 length: 14 residues. Per the germline V gene, CDR1 is SEHNR and CDR2 is FQNEAQ (reference sequence). This CDR3 is CASSLGTGYYGYTF. CDR3 nucleotide sequence: TGTGCCAGCAGCTTAGGGACAGGGTATTATGGCTACACCTTC.